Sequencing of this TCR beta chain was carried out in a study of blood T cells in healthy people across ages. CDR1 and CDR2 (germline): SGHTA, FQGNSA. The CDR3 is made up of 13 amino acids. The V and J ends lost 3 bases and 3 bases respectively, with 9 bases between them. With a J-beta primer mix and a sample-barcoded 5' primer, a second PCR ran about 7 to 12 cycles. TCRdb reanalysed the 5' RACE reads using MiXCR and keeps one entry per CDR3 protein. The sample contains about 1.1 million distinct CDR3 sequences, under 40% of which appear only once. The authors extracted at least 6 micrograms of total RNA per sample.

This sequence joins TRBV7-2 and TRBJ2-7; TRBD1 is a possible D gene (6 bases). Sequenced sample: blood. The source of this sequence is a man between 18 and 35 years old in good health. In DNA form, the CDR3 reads TGTGCCAGCAGCTTCCGGACAGACTACGAGCAGTACTTC. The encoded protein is CASSFRTDYEQYF.